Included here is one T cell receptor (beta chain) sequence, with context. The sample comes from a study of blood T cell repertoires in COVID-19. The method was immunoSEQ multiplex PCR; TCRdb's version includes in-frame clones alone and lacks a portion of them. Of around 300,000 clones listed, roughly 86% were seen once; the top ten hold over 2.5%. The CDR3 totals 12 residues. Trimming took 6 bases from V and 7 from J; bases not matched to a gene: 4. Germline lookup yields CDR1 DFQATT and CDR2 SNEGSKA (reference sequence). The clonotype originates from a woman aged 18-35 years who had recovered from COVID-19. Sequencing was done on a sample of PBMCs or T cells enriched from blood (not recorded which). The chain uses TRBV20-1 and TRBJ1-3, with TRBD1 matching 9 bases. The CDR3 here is CSASGQGNTIYF. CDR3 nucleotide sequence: TGCAGTGCAAGTGGACAGGGGAACACCATATATTTT.